These T cell receptor beta chains were read from a single sample in a study of T-cell reconstitution after alpha-beta-depleted transplantation in children. TCRdb redid the calling of the PCR reads with MiXCR, one entry per CDR3 protein. This sample has about 600,000 distinct CDR3 sequences; under 12% occur once, and the top ten carry less than 5%. The specimen comprised PBMCs from the stem cell graft donor, sampled from the stem cell graft. The receptors stem from a human donor who donated a stem cell graft to a child with acute myeloid leukemia. CDR3s include the opening cysteine and the closing phenylalanine or tryptophan. A D gene is named only where the DNA matches it firmly. Clone size is stated in some rows and not others, as once, few, many or a class when expanded.

>-|TRBJ2-3|TRBD2|TRBV5-1
TGCGCCAGCAGCAGGGGAGCGGGAGTGTTAGATACGCAGTATTTT
CASSRGAGVLDTQYF
>many|TRBJ2-1|-|TRBV10-3
TGTGCCATCAGTGAAGGGGGGAGCTATGAGCAGTTCTTC
CAISEGGSYEQFF
>many|TRBJ1-5|-|TRBV20-1
TGCAGTGCCCAGCCCAGGGCGGGGGAAGGTCAGCCCCAGCATTTT
CSAQPRAGEGQPQHF
>many|TRBJ2-7|-|TRBV10-3
TGTGCCATCAGTGAGATCTTTAGCTACGAGCAGTACTTC
CAISEIFSYEQYF
>-|TRBJ1-1|-|TRBV18
TGTGCCAGCTCAATCTCGGAGAGGGGAGCTTTCTTT
CASSISERGAFF
>many|TRBJ2-3|TRBD2|TRBV4-3
TGCGCCAGCAGCCAAGCCCCCCTCTCGGGGACTAGCTTCGCAGATACGCAGTATTTT
CASSQAPLSGTSFADTQYF
>-|TRBJ2-7|TRBD2|TRBV10-3
TGTGCCACTAGCGGCCTAACCTACGAGCAGTACTTC
CATSGLTYEQYF
>few|TRBJ1-1|TRBD1|TRBV5-1
TGCGCCAGCAGCTCCGGGGACAGGAACACTGAAGCTTTCTTT
CASSSGDRNTEAFF
>few|TRBJ1-1|-|TRBV29-1
TGCAGCGTTAGTAGTAGGTTGGCCAACACTGAAGCTTTCTTT
CSVSSRLANTEAFF
>few|TRBJ1-1|-|TRBV20-1
TGCAGTGCTAGAACGGGGCTTTCGACTGAAGCTTTCTTT
CSARTGLSTEAFF
>many|TRBJ1-1|-|TRBV9
TGTGCCAGCAGCGTAGGCGTCGGACATCCCCAGGCCCTGGCGAACACTGAAGCTTTCTTT
CASSVGVGHPQALANTEAFF
>many|TRBJ1-6|TRBD1|TRBV11-2
TGTGCCAGCAGCTGGGACAGTATCAATTCACCCCTCCACTTT
CASSWDSINSPLHF
>many|TRBJ2-1|TRBD2|TRBV3-1
TGTGCCAGCAGCCAAAGCGGGGCCACGCCCAATGAGCAGTTCTTC
CASSQSGATPNEQFF
>-|TRBJ2-3|-|TRBV5-5
TGTGCCAGCAGCTCTTACATACCTAGCTCGGGGCAAGCGGATACGCAGTATTTT
CASSSYIPSSGQADTQYF
>-|TRBJ2-7|-|TRBV6-2/TRBV6-3
TGTGCCAGCAGCCGGAATGGCGAGCAGTACTTC
CASSRNGEQYF